These 3 T cell receptor beta chains share one sample of origin, sequenced in a study of blood T cells in healthy people across ages (dated by TCRdb to the mid-2010s). Library preparation was by 5' RACE. The reads were generated on an Illumina HiSeq 2500. A second 7 to 11 cycle PCR used a sample-barcoded 5' primer and a J-beta primer mix. TCRdb's own reprocessing of the public reads used fastp at Q25 and MiXCR and kept productive beta chains. Entries that share a CDR3 protein sequence are merged under the most common genes and DNA. The sample table contains approximately 810,000 distinct CDR3 sequences; only one count was recorded for more than 25% of them. The ten largest account for 17% of the sample. Sequenced sample: blood. Every receptor here comes from a woman aged 80 or older in good health.

Worth noting for this clonotype: A much larger clone differs by one base, so this may be a read error. The chain combines TRBV12-3 or TRBV12-4 with TRBJ1-5; the D is unclear. This CDR3 has 15 amino acids. Between the trimmed V and J ends, which lost 2 bases and 0 bases, there was a span of 8 bases. CDR3 region: CASSLRRNSNQPQHF. The DNA of the CDR3 is TGTGCCAGCAGTTTAAGGCGGAATAGCAATCAGCCCCAGCATTTT.

The V call is TRBV6-2 or TRBV6-3, the J call TRBJ2-5; the match to TRBD2 covers 10 bases. V gave up 4 bases and J gave up 4 bases; unmatched junction bases: 12. CDR1 and CDR2 (germline): MNHEY, SVGEGT. There are 17 residues in the CDR3. The CDR3, as DNA: TGTGCCAGCAGTTCCCCCGGGCTAGCGGGGGTACTAGAGACCCAGTACTTC. It encodes CASSSPGLAGVLETQYF.

The chain combines TRBV12-3 or TRBV12-4 with TRBJ1-5; D is uncertain. V lost 3 bases and J 4 bases, leaving 13 bases between the germline ends. The CDR3 extends over 15 amino acids. The CDR3 coding sequence is TGTGCCAGCAGTTTGGGTGTCCAGAATAATCAGCCCCAGCATTTT. Encoded protein: CASSLGVQNNQPQHF.